The next 17 T cell receptor beta chains were all read from a single sample in a study of cytomegalovirus exposure and HLA in healthy donors. Sequencing used immunoSEQ multiplex PCR; TCRdb keeps in-frame clones, though not all of them. Of about 130,000 clones listed, 85% to 90% are singletons. The specimen sequenced was PBMCs. These receptors were collected from a man aged 30 to 45 in good health and CMV-seronegative.

As regards this clone: In the same sample, other DNA sequences code for this CDR3. The V and J genes are TRBV11-3 and TRBJ1-1; 7 positions agree with TRBD1. V dropped 5 bases and J dropped 1; count of bases not matched to a gene: 1. The CDR3 consists of 13 residues. Germline CDR1 reads SGHNT; CDR2 reads YENEEA. Here the CDR3 reads CASSQGGNTEAFF. The CDR3 DNA follows: TGTGCCAGCAGCCAGGGGGGGAACACTGAAGCTTTCTTT.

The gene calls are TRBV27 and TRBJ2-1, with 9 nucleotides matching TRBD1. This CDR3 region has 16 residues. With V trimmed by 5 bases and J by 3 bases, 8 bases remained unmatched. Germline V gives CDR1 MNHEY, CDR2 SMNVEV (reference sequence). CDR3 sequence: CASSRTGVPFYNEQFF. The CDR3 bases are TGTGCCAGCAGTCGGACAGGGGTCCCCTTCTACAATGAGCAGTTCTTC.

This clone was recorded once. The J gene is TRBJ2-1, the V gene TRBV19; 14 bases map to TRBD2. There are 17 residues in the CDR3. Germline V lookup: CDR1 LNHDA, CDR2 SQIVND (reference sequence). V shed 5 bases, J shed 0 bases, and the junction held 3 bases outside the gene matches. The CDR3 is CASSGTSGGNSYNEQFF. The DNA for the CDR3 is TGTGCCAGTAGTGGGACTAGCGGGGGAAACTCCTACAATGAGCAGTTCTTC.

As DNA, the CDR3 is TGTGCCACCGGGACAGGAACTGGAAACACCATATATTTT. It specifies CATGTGTGNTIYF. The chain links TRBV19 to TRBJ1-3; 8 bases match TRBD1. The CDR3 is made up of 13 amino acids. The V gene end was trimmed by 10 bases and the J gene end by 2 bases; junction bases not matched to a gene: 4. Germline V gene data show CDR1 as LNHDA and CDR2 as SQIVND (reference sequence).

V and J are TRBV11-3 and TRBJ1-6; 9 bases line up with TRBD1. V lost 5 bases and J lost 7; bases outside the gene matches: 3. Germline V gene lookup returns CDR1 SGHNT and CDR2 YENEEA. This CDR3 has 14 residues. The DNA for the CDR3 is TGTGCCAGCAGCAAGACAGGGGGGAATTCACCCCTCCACTTT. This codes for CASSKTGGNSPLHF.

This clone was found once. This sequence joins TRBV5-1 and TRBJ2-7; 7 nucleotides agree with TRBD1. Germline CDR1 SGHRS, CDR2 YFSETQ. V lost 4 bases, J lost 4 bases, and 5 bases stayed unmatched. The CDR3 runs to 13 residues. CDR3 nucleotide sequence: TGCGCCAGCAGCGGGGGACAGCTATACGAGCAGTACTTC. Its translation is CASSGGQLYEQYF.

This clone was observed once. V usage is TRBV6-5 and J usage is TRBJ2-7; D gene ambiguous. The germline gives CDR1 MNHEY, CDR2 SVGAGI. V was clipped by 7 bases and J by 2 bases, with 12 bases between them. The CDR3 is made up of 13 amino acids. CDR3 DNA sequence: TGTGCCAGCACCCGATACAGAACCTACGAGCAGTACTTC. It is translated as CASTRYRTYEQYF.

This clone turned up a few times. This sequence joins TRBV5-4 and TRBJ1-2; D is possibly TRBD1 (6 bases). The germline V gene has CDR1 SGHNT and CDR2 YYREEE (reference sequence). V was pared by 4 bases and J by 8 bases, with 15 bases between. This CDR3 comprises 13 residues. The CDR3 is CASSQNRARGYTF. CDR3 DNA sequence: TGTGCCAGCAGCCAGAACAGGGCTCGAGGCTACACCTTC.

This sequence joins TRBV2 and TRBJ1-5; 9 nucleotides align to TRBD1. This CDR3 spans 15 amino acids. Germline CDR1 reads SNHLY; CDR2 reads FYNNEI. The ends lost 6 bases at V and 3 bases at J; junction bases unmatched: 6. The CDR3 coding sequence is TGTGCCAGCAGGGGGGGACAGGGATTCAATCAGCCCCAGCATTTT. Amino acid sequence: CASRGGQGFNQPQHF. Together with reference TRBV2 and TRBJ1-5, the CDR3 gives the full variable domain: EPEVTQTPSHQVTQMGQEVILRCVPISNHLYFYWYRQILGQKVEFLVSFYNNEISEKSEIFDDQFSVERPDGSNFTLKIRSTKLEDSAMYFCASRGGQGFNQPQHFGDGTRLSIL.

This clone was picked up a small number of times. The junction and the germline gene differ at one end; a read error may be behind it. V gene TRBV4-1 combines with J gene TRBJ1-6; TRBD1 is a possible D gene (5 bases). The length of the CDR3 is 12 residues. CDR1 MGHRA and CDR2 YSYEKL come from the germline V gene. CDR3: CASSRGDSPLHF. As DNA, the CDR3 is TGCGCCAGCAGCCGGGGGGATTCCCCCCTCCACTTT.

Only one count was recorded for this clone. The chain links TRBV19 to TRBJ2-3, with no clear D. The V end was cut by 5 bases, the J end by 3 bases, with 9 bases between. The CDR3 has 13 residues. Germline values: CDR1 LNHDA, CDR2 SQIVND (reference sequence). The CDR3 region is CASSVHGTDTQYF. CDR3 nucleotide sequence: TGTGCCAGTAGTGTCCACGGGACAGATACGCAGTATTTT. The variable domain in full, completed from reference TRBV19 and TRBJ2-3, reads DGGITQSPKYLFRKEGQNVTLSCEQNLNHDAMYWYRQDPGQGLRLIYYSQIVNDFQKGDIAEGYSVSREKKESFPLTVTSAQKNPTAFYLCASSVHGTDTQYFGPGTRLTVL.

The chain recombines TRBV14 with TRBJ1-3; no clear D. Germline loops: CDR1 SGHDN, CDR2 FVKESK. This CDR3 is built from 12 residues. V lost 4 bases, J lost 4 bases, and 5 bases lay in between. DNA of the CDR3: TGTGCCAGCAGCCGGCAGGGAAACACCATATATTTT. Translating gives CASSRQGNTIYF.

This rearrangement joins TRBV4-1 to TRBJ1-2; D unresolved. V was trimmed by 1 base and J by 2 bases, leaving 17 bases between them. The CDR3 runs 17 residues. Germline CDR1 reads MGHRA; CDR2 reads YSYEKL. The CDR3 DNA sequence: TGCGCCAGCAGCCAAGGGAGAGGGCAGTCCGTGAACTATGGCTACACCTTC. Protein sequence: CASSQGRGQSVNYGYTF.

The chain combines TRBV29-1 with TRBJ2-3; D is unresolved. The CDR3 contains 12 residues. CDR1 and CDR2 (germline): SQVTM, ANQGSEA. V was pared by 1 base and J by 4 bases, with 6 bases between. CDR3 sequence (DNA): TGCAGCGTTGAAGGAGGTTCAGATACGCAGTATTTT. Its protein is CSVEGGSDTQYF.

This chain links TRBV5-5 with TRBJ2-2; 11 bases align to TRBD2. The CDR3 is made up of 17 amino acids. The trim removed 4 bases at V and 5 bases at J, leaving 10 bases unmatched. Germline V CDR1 and CDR2: SGHKS, YYEKEE (reference sequence). CDR3 sequence (DNA): TGTGCCAGCAGCCGACTAGCGGGGACCCGGAGGACCGGGGAGCTGTTTTTT. This gives the protein CASSRLAGTRRTGELFF.

The genes are TRBV5-1 and TRBJ2-1; 9 positions match TRBD2. The CDR3 spans 15 residues. Germline values: CDR1 SGHRS, CDR2 YFSETQ. V gave up 0 bases and J gave up 7 bases; unmatched junction bases: 5. The chain's CDR3 is CASSLAIAGVNEQFF. As DNA, the CDR3 is TGCGCCAGCAGCTTGGCAATAGCGGGGGTAAATGAGCAGTTCTTC. Looking up the rest from reference TRBV5-1 and TRBJ2-1 gives the full variable domain: KAGVTQTPRYLIKTRGQQVTLSCSPISGHRSVSWYQQTPGQGLQFLFEYFSETQRNKGNFPGRFSGRQFSNSRSEMNVSTLELGDSALYLCASSLAIAGVNEQFFGPGTRLTVL.

The chain combines TRBV28 with TRBJ2-1; D may be TRBD1 (6 bases). V dropped 7 bases and J dropped 8 bases, with 21 bases sitting between them. This CDR3 has 15 residues. Germline V CDR1 and CDR2: MDHEN, SYDVKM. CDR3 sequence (DNA): TGTGCCAGCACCTTGGGGACAAGTTTATACGATGAGCAGTTCTTC. It is translated as CASTLGTSLYDEQFF.